This T cell receptor beta chain appears in the sequencing data of a study of blood T cell repertoires in COVID-19. The sample holds one count of this clone. As originally analysed: Nucleated cell counts were estimated from reference gene primer amplification. Assay: immunoSEQ multiplex PCR; the TCRdb copy retains only in-frame clones and omits some. V, J and clone size were drawn from that table, and D and trimming were deduced from the DNA. The table records about 240,000 clones, around nine tenths of them present only once. All enrollees were about 18 to 90 years old and from fewer than 25 US areas. Participants' own reports of clinical history determined their cohort assignment. Donors of Cohort 3 who recovered were those that had two negative PCRs, clearance, or symptom resolution. The CDR3 has 12 residues. Germline V gives CDR1 SQVTM, CDR2 ANQGSEA. V was shortened by 2 bases and J by 12 bases, with 14 bases between the two germline ends.

Source material: PBMCs or T cells enriched from blood (not recorded which). The TCR sequence derives from a young woman who had recovered from COVID-19. V gene TRBV29-1 combines with J gene TRBJ2-1; D remains unclear. The CDR3 DNA sequence: TGCAGCGTTGAATCTTTGATCACTTCGCAGTTCTTC. Protein: CSVESLITSQFF.